These 30 T cell receptor beta chains originate from one sample sequenced in a study of Ad26.COV2.S vaccination and SARS-CoV-2 variants. The method was immunoSEQ multiplex PCR; TCRdb's version includes in-frame clones alone and lacks a portion of them. This sample carries 430,000 or so clones, 90% of them seen once, and the ten largest clones take over 9%. The treatment was: 15 to 20 received Ad26.COV2.S at low or high dose, single or two shots; five or six received placebo; per-sample allocation not given. Material that was analyzed had been drawn on day 63 after the first vaccine or placebo injection. Sequenced here: peripheral blood, sampled in a trial of Ad26.COV2.S vaccine versus placebo. The origin of the receptors is a person aged 18-65 years who received the Ad26.COV2.S COVID-19 vaccine or a placebo.

This clone was detected a few times. This chain links TRBV11-2 with TRBJ1-6; D may be TRBD1 (6 bases). Trimming shortened V by 2 bases and J by 0 bases, and 17 bases separated the two germline ends. The length of the CDR3 is 19 residues. Germline CDR1 and CDR2: SGHAT and FQNNGV. The CDR3 loop reads CASSLHGPQGFSYNSPLHF. In DNA, the CDR3 is TGTGCCAGCAGCTTACACGGACCACAGGGATTCTCCTATAATTCACCCCTCCACTTT.

The chain carries TRBV28 and TRBJ2-7, with 8 bases aligning to TRBD2. CDR1 is MDHEN, CDR2 SYDVKM, per germline. This CDR3 is built from 14 residues. Germline trimming cut 2 bases from V and 5 bases from J; bases unmatched to any gene: 5. The CDR3: CASSLTAGENEQYF. The CDR3 nucleotides read TGTGCCAGCAGTTTAACAGCGGGAGAGAACGAGCAGTACTTC.

The J gene is TRBJ1-1, the V gene TRBV6-2 or TRBV6-3; 11 bases agree with TRBD1. The CDR3 covers 15 residues. Per germline, CDR1 MNHEY and CDR2 SVGEGT. J lost 7 bases, V lost 2 bases, and 6 bases had no gene match. The CDR3 protein is CASSYPGQGGLEAFF. Written as DNA, the CDR3 is TGTGCCAGCAGTTACCCGGGACAGGGGGGTCTTGAAGCTTTCTTT.

The chain carries TRBV24-1 and TRBJ2-5, with 7 nucleotides matching TRBD1. This CDR3 region has 13 residues. The V segment lost 6 bases and the J segment 5 bases; nucleotides outside the gene matches: 5. Germline CDR1 is KGHDR and CDR2 is SFDVKD. This CDR3 is CATSLTGMETQYF. CDR3 DNA: TGTGCCACCAGTCTGACAGGGATGGAGACCCAGTACTTC.

As DNA, the CDR3 is TGTGCCAGCAGCTTCGGGGTTTCACCCCTCCACTTT. This sequence encodes CASSFGVSPLHF. The gene calls are TRBV2 and TRBJ1-6; D is unclear. This CDR3 has 12 amino acids. CDR1 is SNHLY and CDR2 is FYNNEI in the germline V gene. Trimming cost V 6 bases and J 9 bases, with 9 bases left between them.

This clone was counted only a few times. This sequence joins TRBV6-1 and TRBJ1-4; 10 positions match TRBD1. The CDR3 sequence is 16 residues long. J gave up 8 bases and V 0 bases, and 6 bases lay outside the gene matches. Germline lookup yields CDR1 MNHNS and CDR2 SASEGT. The CDR3 loop reads CASSEAPGQGSEKLFF. In nucleotides, the CDR3 is TGTGCCAGCAGTGAAGCCCCGGGACAGGGGAGCGAAAAACTGTTTTTT.

The V call is TRBV6-5, the J call TRBJ1-2; possibly TRBD1 for D (6 bases). CDR3 length: 15 amino acids. The ends were cut back, 6 bases at V and 5 bases at J, with 19 bases in the middle. In germline, CDR1 is MNHEY, CDR2 SVGAGI. The CDR3 bases are TGTGCCAGCAGGCGAAACAGGGTTGGTGCGTATGGCTACACCTTC. Translated: CASRRNRVGAYGYTF.

The gene calls are TRBV28 and TRBJ2-7; 12 nucleotides agree with TRBD2. The CDR3 has 15 amino acids. J was trimmed by 4 bases and V by 5 bases; bases with no gene match: 6. Germline-derived CDR1 and CDR2 are MDHEN and SYDVKM. The CDR3 coding sequence is TGTGCCAGCAGTCCTCGGACTAGCGGGACGTACGAGCAGTACTTC. This encodes CASSPRTSGTYEQYF.

On this clone: The same CDR3 can be traced to other DNA sequences in this sample. V gene TRBV4-3 combines with J gene TRBJ2-7, with TRBD2 matching 14 bases. The V segment lost 3 bases and the J segment 0 bases; nucleotides outside the gene matches: 1. Per the germline V gene, CDR1 is LGHNA and CDR2 is YSLEER. This CDR3 is 16 amino acids long. In nucleotides, the CDR3 is TGCGCCAGCAGCCAGGGACTAGCGGGAGCCTCCTACGAGCAGTACTTC. It encodes CASSQGLAGASYEQYF.

The rearrangement joins TRBV15 to TRBJ1-1, with D uncertain. CDR3 size: 15 residues. Germline CDR1 LNHNV, CDR2 YYDKDF (reference sequence). The V end was cut by 0 bases, the J end by 5 bases, with 13 bases between. CDR3 bases: TGTGCCACCAGCAGAGACAAGGTGGTGGTGACTGAAGCTTTCTTT. Translation gives CATSRDKVVVTEAFF.

J is TRBJ2-1 and V is TRBV23-1; D may be TRBD1 or TRBD2 (7 bases each). TRBV23-1 is an open reading frame, and its role is uncertain. Trimming removed 0 bases at V and 8 bases at J, with 14 bases between. The CDR3 has 15 amino acids. CDR3 sequence reads: CASSQSSQGGHEQFF. The DNA of the CDR3 is TGCGCCAGCAGTCAATCCAGCCAGGGGGGGCATGAGCAGTTCTTC.

This sequence joins TRBV3-1 (or the pseudogene TRBV3-2) and TRBJ2-2, with D possibly matching TRBD2 (5 bases). The V end lost 6 bases, the J end lost 6 bases, and 11 bases lay between the germline ends. This CDR3 contains 13 residues. From germline, CDR1 is LGHDT and CDR2 YNNKEL (reference sequence). This chain's CDR3 is CASRGLQAGELFF. The CDR3 DNA reads as TGTGCCAGCAGAGGACTCCAGGCCGGGGAGCTGTTTTTT.

This chain joins TRBV6-5 and TRBJ2-1, with 8 bases aligning to TRBD1. Trimming at V came to 7 bases and at J to 6 bases, leaving 11 bases not matched to a gene. Germline assignment: CDR1 MNHEY and CDR2 SVGAGI. There are 15 residues in the CDR3. The CDR3: CASTESGTGSNEQFF. CDR3 nucleotide sequence: TGTGCCAGCACCGAATCCGGGACAGGAAGCAATGAGCAGTTCTTC.

The chain uses TRBV5-1 and TRBJ1-2; 8 nucleotides line up with TRBD1. The trim removed 4 bases at V and 3 bases at J, leaving 8 bases unmatched. CDR3 length equals 15 residues. Germline CDR1 reads SGHRS; CDR2 reads YFSETQ. CDR3 protein: CASSLGQGVDYGYTF. In DNA form, the CDR3 reads TGCGCCAGCAGCCTTGGACAGGGTGTAGACTATGGCTACACCTTC.

This chain uses TRBV11-2 with TRBJ1-1; weak D call: TRBD1 (6 bases). V lost 1 base and J 0 bases, leaving 12 bases between the germline ends. Germline CDR1 and CDR2: SGHAT and FQNNGV. The CDR3 contains 16 residues. CDR3 in amino acids: CASSLVQGRMNTEAFF. The CDR3 DNA follows: TGTGCCAGCAGCTTAGTTCAGGGGCGCATGAACACTGAAGCTTTCTTT. The entire variable domain, with the rest obtained from reference TRBV11-2 and TRBJ1-1, is as follows: EAGVAQSPRYKIIEKRQSVAFWCNPISGHATLYWYQQILGQGPKLLIQFQNNGVVDDSQLPKDRFSAERLKGVDSTLKIQPAKLEDSAVYLCASSLVQGRMNTEAFFGQGTRLTVV.

This clone was picked up one time. The V call is TRBV5-1, the J call TRBJ2-3; 7 bases align to TRBD2. The V and J ends lost 4 bases and 0 bases, in that order; junction bases with no gene match: 8. The germline V gene encodes CDR1 SGHRS and CDR2 YFSETQ. This CDR3 is built from 16 residues. The CDR3 loop is CASSGGAGTSTDTQYF. CDR3 bases: TGCGCCAGCAGCGGGGGAGCGGGGACTAGCACAGATACGCAGTATTTT.

V is TRBV7-6 and J is TRBJ1-3; D is perhaps TRBD1 (5 bases). The CDR3 loop spans 14 amino acids. V lost 9 bases and J lost 0, with 12 bases in between. The germline V gene has CDR1 SGHVS and CDR2 FNYEAQ. The CDR3 region has the DNA TGTGCCAGTAAACAGGACGCCTCTGGAAACACCATATATTTT. Protein: CASKQDASGNTIYF.

The chain carries TRBV24-1 and TRBJ2-1; the D gene is possibly TRBD2 (5 bases). This CDR3 is built from 14 residues. CDR1 is KGHDR and CDR2 is SFDVKD in the germline V gene. Deletions cut 6 bases from V and 7 bases from J, with 15 bases between. The CDR3 nucleotides are TGTGCCACCAGTTCCGGCGGAGGTCGTAATGAGCAGTTCTTC. Its translation: CATSSGGGRNEQFF.

Of note for this clone: This sample also contains other DNA sequences that code for the same CDR3. This rearrangement joins TRBV7-6 to TRBJ2-7; 14 nucleotides align to TRBD2. This CDR3 comprises 15 residues. Germline V gene sequence: CDR1 SGHVS, CDR2 FNYEAQ. Trimming removed 5 bases from V and 3 bases from J; junction bases left unmatched: 3. This CDR3 is CASSPGLAGGYEQYF. CDR3 DNA: TGTGCCAGCAGCCCAGGACTAGCGGGAGGCTACGAGCAGTACTTC.

The V and J genes are TRBV4-3 and TRBJ2-5; the D gene is possibly TRBD1 (6 bases). V lost 0 bases and J lost 4, with 9 bases in between. CDR1 LGHNA and CDR2 YSLEER come from the germline V gene. CDR3 length: 14 residues. The CDR3 nucleotides are TGCGCCAGCAGCCAAGAGGCAGGGGCAGAGACCCAGTACTTC. Amino acid sequence: CASSQEAGAETQYF.

The chain uses TRBV7-9 and TRBJ2-5, with TRBD1 matching 7 bases. CDR1 SEHNR and CDR2 FQNEAQ come from the germline V gene (reference sequence). This CDR3 region has 15 residues. Trimming removed 6 bases from V and 1 base from J; junction bases left unmatched: 8. Here the CDR3 DNA reads TGTGCCAGCAGTCATAATCGGGACAGCCAAGAGACCCAGTACTTC. As protein: CASSHNRDSQETQYF. The variable domain in full, completed from reference TRBV7-9 and TRBJ2-5, reads DTGVSQNPRHKITKRGQNVTFRCDPISEHNRLYWYRQTLGQGPEFLTYFQNEAQLEKSRLLSDRFSAERPKGSFSTLEIQRTEQGDSAMYLCASSHNRDSQETQYFGPGTRLLVL.

This clone was seen just once. The chain is built from TRBV19 and TRBJ1-1; D unresolved. V was pared by 5 bases and J by 2 bases, with 18 bases between. The CDR3 is 16 residues long. Per the germline V gene, CDR1 is LNHDA and CDR2 is SQIVND (reference sequence). The CDR3 DNA reads TGTGCCAGTAGTGATTCCTGGGCAGGCGCAAACACTGAAGCTTTCTTT. It encodes CASSDSWAGANTEAFF.

The chain recombines TRBV7-9 with TRBJ2-5; D unresolved. The length of the CDR3 is 14 residues. V lost 2 bases and J 4 bases, leaving 11 bases between the germline ends. CDR1 is SEHNR, CDR2 FQNEAQ, per germline (reference sequence). This CDR3 reads CASSLYGLGETQYF. CDR3 DNA sequence: TGTGCCAGCAGCTTATACGGCCTGGGAGAGACCCAGTACTTC.

This chain links TRBV30 with TRBJ1-3; D perhaps matches TRBD1 (5 bases). V gave up 2 bases and J gave up 3 bases, with 8 bases separating them. Germline CDR1 GTSNPN, CDR2 SVGIG (reference sequence). CDR3 length: 13 amino acids. The CDR3 DNA sequence: TGTGCCTGGAGTATTACAGGTGGAAACACCATATATTTT. Encoded protein: CAWSITGGNTIYF.

The chain joins TRBV10-3 to TRBJ2-7, with 10 bases identical to TRBD2. Germline V gene data show CDR1 as ENHRY and CDR2 as SYGVKD. The CDR3 is 14 residues long. With 4 bases clipped from V and 5 bases from J, the junction kept 5 bases outside the gene matches. The CDR3 region is CAISASGRANEQYF. DNA for the CDR3: TGTGCCATCAGTGCGAGCGGGAGGGCCAACGAGCAGTACTTC.

The chain has TRBV27 and TRBJ1-2; D might be TRBD1 (5 bases). The CDR3 length is 13 residues. Germline loops: CDR1 MNHEY, CDR2 SMNVEV (reference sequence). V gave up 1 base and J gave up 6 bases, with 9 bases separating them. CDR3 sequence reads: CASSLLGEDGYTF. The CDR3, as DNA: TGTGCCAGCAGTTTATTGGGGGAGGATGGCTACACCTTC.

The V and J genes are TRBV4-2 and TRBJ1-2; 11 nucleotides align to TRBD1. Germline CDR1 and CDR2: LGHNA and YNFKEQ. The CDR3 is 17 amino acids. Trimming took 0 bases from V and 3 from J; bases not matched to a gene: 6. Here the CDR3 reads CASSQDPGQGAYYGYTF. The CDR3 nucleotides read TGTGCCAGCAGCCAAGATCCCGGACAGGGGGCTTACTATGGCTACACCTTC.

As to this clone: Other DNA sequences in this sample translate to the same CDR3. The V gene is TRBV9, the J gene TRBJ2-1, with D unresolved. Trimming pared 0 bases from V and 2 bases from J, leaving 6 bases between. In germline, CDR1 is SGDLS, CDR2 YYNGEE. The CDR3 runs 14 residues. CDR3: CASSVDGAYNEQFF. As DNA, the CDR3 is TGTGCCAGCAGCGTAGATGGAGCCTACAATGAGCAGTTCTTC.

The CDR3 sequence: CASSIVGLAKNIQYF. As DNA, the CDR3 is TGTGCCAGTAGTATCGTAGGACTAGCCAAAAACATTCAGTACTTC. This chain uses TRBV19 with TRBJ2-4; D is perhaps TRBD2 (5 bases). The CDR3 has 15 residues. CDR1 and CDR2 (germline): LNHDA, SQIVND (reference sequence). V lost 3 bases and J lost 0, with 9 bases in between.

Concerning this clone: Lacking the conserved final phenylalanine or tryptophan, this CDR3 likely reflects a read error. The DNA is omitted, as the CDR3 cannot be located on it reliably, and the CDR3 follows TCRdb's listing. The chain is built from TRBV11-2 and TRBJ2-7; the table assigns TRBD2, which was not confirmed against the DNA. The germline V gene has CDR1 SGHAT and CDR2 FQNNGV. The CDR3 comprises 12 residues, both ends counted. CDR3 protein: CASSLEWGLPAA.